This TCR beta chain was captured by sequencing in a study of shared clonotypes between healthy human individuals. Worth noting for this clone: What it binds is not known.

CD8 cells regarded as naive lacked CD45RO, were positively chosen for CCR7, and omitted terminally differentiated effector memory CD45RA+ cells. Profiled with immunoSEQ multiplex PCR; TCRdb holds only in-frame clones, not every one. The table includes roughly 2 million clones, about 95% detected once. Trimming removed 3 bases at V and 3 bases at J, with 9 bases between. The CDR3 contains 13 residues. Germline CDR1 is SGDLS and CDR2 is YYNGEE. Study outcomes and limitations: Clonotype sharing among donors was expected to depend on sequencing depth.

V gene TRBV9 combines with J gene TRBJ1-1; tentatively, D is TRBD1 (5 bases). The sequence came from a man younger than 35 in good health. Material for sequencing was naive CD8+ T cells sorted from blood. For the CDR3, the DNA is TGTGCCAGCAGCGCCTGGGACGACACTGAAGCTTTCTTT. This sequence encodes CASSAWDDTEAFF.